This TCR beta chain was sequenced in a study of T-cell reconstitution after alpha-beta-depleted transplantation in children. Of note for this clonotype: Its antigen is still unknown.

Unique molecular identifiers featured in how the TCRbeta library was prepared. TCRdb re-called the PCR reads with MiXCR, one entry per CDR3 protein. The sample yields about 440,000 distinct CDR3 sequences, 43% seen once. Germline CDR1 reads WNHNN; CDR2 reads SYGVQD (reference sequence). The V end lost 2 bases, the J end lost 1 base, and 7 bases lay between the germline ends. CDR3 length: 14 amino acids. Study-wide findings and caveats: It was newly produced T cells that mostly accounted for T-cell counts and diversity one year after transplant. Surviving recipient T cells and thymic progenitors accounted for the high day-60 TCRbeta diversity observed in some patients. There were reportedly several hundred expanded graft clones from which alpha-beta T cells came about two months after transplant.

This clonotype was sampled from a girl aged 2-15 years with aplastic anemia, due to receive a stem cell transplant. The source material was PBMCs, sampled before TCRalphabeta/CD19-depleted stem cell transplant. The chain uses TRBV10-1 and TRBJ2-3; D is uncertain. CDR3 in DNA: TGCGCCAGCAGTGAGAATCGAGGCACAGATACGCAGTATTTT. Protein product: CASSENRGTDTQYF.